This T cell receptor (beta chain) was sequenced for a study of control samples from healthy donors and cancer patients. This table comes from immunoSEQ multiplex PCR, and its TCRdb copy is limited to in-frame clones, with some not included. Among about 100,000 clones listed, around nine tenths were seen once. The source is a human donor in good health. The donor label of this sample is uncertain. Sequencing used blood.

The CDR3 spells CSVEGDRGINEQYF. CDR3 nucleotides: TGCAGCGTTGAAGGGGACAGGGGGATAAACGAGCAGTACTTC. The V gene is TRBV29-1, the J gene TRBJ2-7, with TRBD1 matching 11 bases. Germline-derived CDR1 and CDR2 are SQVTM and ANQGSEA. The CDR3 loop spans 14 amino acids. V trimming: 1 base; J trimming: 5 bases; junction bases outside the gene matches: 4.